The TCR beta chain under discussion was sequenced for a study of cytomegalovirus exposure and HLA in healthy donors (dated by TCRdb to the late 2010s). For the wider study: According to an earlier analysis of 550 to 700 of the donors, roughly 180 million T cells yielded over 100 million unique TCR beta sequences and approximately 280 Gb of sequence data. The later analysis used no new phenotypic data to find candidate immune exposures, relying instead on TCR beta sequences and their occurrence across donors. Across 300 to 500 genotyped donors of the cohort, an average of roughly 230,000 unique TCR beta nucleotide sequences per donor were sequenced, and roughly 20% of those sequences were non-productive. Of the approximately 400 genotyped donors, about 80% fell in the genetic ancestry cluster associated with self-reported Caucasian donors. Roughly 300 gigabases of sequencing data and approximately 80 million unique TCR sequences were included in an early release covering about 700 HLA-typed donors. Roughly 5 DR-DQ haplotypes were handled as single units for association and clustering because linkage in the cohort was strong. Genome-wide SNP genotypes for about 65% of the roughly 700 donors were used in a later genetic analysis, which treated that subset as a discovery cohort. Typing coverage varied by locus: about 629-640 donors for A, B, C, DRB1 and DQB1; roughly 500 for DQA1; more than 600 for DPA1; around 490 for DPB1. The study was designed to test whether signatures of past pathogen exposure could be identified by cataloging public T cell receptors. Donor age, sex, ethnicity and CMV serostatus were collected together with the repertoire data. Class I and class II HLA loci were covered by the typing at four-digit resolution. Along with the approximately 620-subject first cohort, a separate validation cohort of approximately 110 different subjects was used. All discovery cohort repertoires had been generated on a single sequencing platform. The study combined high-throughput TCR immunosequencing, statistical association of individual TCRs with disease status, and machine learning to predict cytomegalovirus infection status. To study patterns of TCR occurrence, a later analysis re-analyzed previously published TCR beta repertoires from under 750 donors and added high-resolution HLA genotyping. Using immunosequencing, the study profiled T cell repertoires from about 650 subjects and related those repertoires to cytomegalovirus serostatus. In an earlier analysis of 587 of the donors, high-throughput TCR beta sequencing was used to judge whether each TCR beta V gene segment behaved as functional or pseudogenic.

The library was made by the immunoSEQ multiplex PCR assay. A mixture of 60 forward primers for TCR Vbeta segments and 13 reverse primers for TCR Jbeta segments was used in the multiplex PCR. A multiplex PCR assay on genomic DNA amplified the CDR3 region of rearranged TCR beta genes. Amplified TCR beta libraries were sequenced as 87-base-pair reads on the Illumina HiSeq System. In the original analysis: In a later analysis, approximately 74 million unique TCR beta chains were counted across the roughly 610 repertoires, and some 10 million of these chains were shared by at least two donors. Raw reads were error-corrected and collapsed into unique sequences by a nearest-neighbor algorithm in which closely related sequences were merged to remove PCR and sequencing errors. To assign V, D and J gene segments, CDR3 sequences were aligned to IMGT reference sequences. For a sequence to be retained, a match of at least six nucleotides was required to both a V gene segment and a J gene segment. A rearrangement counted as productive if the CDR3 had no stop codons and remained in frame with V and J, and every other rearrangement counted as non-productive. Following IMGT convention, CDR3 was defined as the stretch from the second conserved V-encoded cysteine up to the conserved J-encoded phenylalanine. Sequences without an unambiguous match to a single V gene segment were excluded from the earlier analysis of 450 to 650 of the donors. In an earlier analysis of some 590 of the donors, a V segment was called functional when productive rearrangements were above 56.7%, and segregating when the standard deviation between donors exceeded 5%. A statistical classification framework was built for diagnosing cytomegalovirus status from the catalog of TCR beta chain sequences. V and J gene assignment, in a later analysis, came from comparing TCR nucleotide sequences with IMGT/GENE-DB human TR gene sequences. A later analysis assigned CDR3 sequences and most-parsimonious VDJ recombination scenarios with the TCRdist pipeline. A later analysis defined each TCR beta chain by its CDR3 amino acid sequence plus V-gene family, and excluded reads lacking a unique V-gene family. In a later analysis, 500 to 650 highly shared, low-generation-probability nucleotide sequences were removed to address suspected cross-contamination and a sequencing artifact. In a later analysis, a clonal expansion index was calculated for each public chain from normalized within-repertoire ranks of inferred template counts. Generation probabilities in a later analysis came from a VDJ recombination model fitted to out-of-frame rearrangements, and those results were checked against IGoR. Hypergeometric tests were used in a later analysis to score TCR-TCR, TCR-HLA and TCR-CMV co-occurrence, with a repertoire-size bias correction applied to the TCR pairs. In a later analysis, false discovery rates were estimated by permuting HLA or CMV assignments 20 times. In a later analysis, co-occurring TCRs were grouped using DBSCAN, and TCRdist sequence similarity was added for clustering within HLA-allele-positive subsets. Repertoires with fewer than 30,000 or more than 120,000 public chains were left out of co-occurrence clustering, as were five repertoires with anomalous nucleotide sharing. As stored in TCRdb, this immuneACCESS dataset retains in-frame rearrangements with V and J assigned. A fraction of the clones does not appear; measured against another copy, unresolved V genes explain less than half of the discrepancy, and the remainder lacks a known reason. V and J calls and clone size are copied from that table; D and trimming were computed from the DNA. The sample table lists under 200,000 clones, around 80% of them with a count of one. The ten biggest clones cover under 9% of the sample.

Points the paper makes about the study in general: Compared with the approximately 710-donor mean, donors in an Asian-associated ancestry cluster had fewer N-insertions in productive TCRs, according to a later genetic analysis. A later analysis found that TCR association rates varied across HLA loci, with DRB1 alleles showing the most associated TCRs and HLA-C alleles the fewest. Most TCR sequences were observed very rarely across donors, whereas some public TCRs were present in many individuals. In a later analysis, HLA-associated TCR beta chains were found to be more clonally expanded and to have lower generation probabilities than equally common non-associated chains. Sequencing depth was assumed to be roughly uniform across donors in the presence/absence analyses, though that assumption may not hold. The classifier was reported to diagnose cytomegalovirus status with high specificity and sensitivity in both the original cohort and the validation cohort. The study listed 150 to 200 TCR beta chains as associated with cytomegalovirus. Because HLA typing was missing for some donors at each locus, association tests included only the typed subset. Because the 87-base-pair reads could not distinguish some IMGT-functional V segments, including TRBV6-2 and TRBV6-3, those segments were excluded. According to a later analysis, most CMV-associated TCR beta chains appeared to be HLA-restricted, and the HLA associations seemed to be driven largely by CMV exposure. It was suggested by the authors that the approach could potentially be generalized to other disease states and immunological phenotypes. In this cohort, only TCR beta chains were sequenced, and detectable features were limited by the absence of alpha or paired-chain data. In vitro tests confirmed that three of the cytomegalovirus-associated TCR beta chains recognize cytomegalovirus antigens. A later analysis reported that several top co-occurrence clusters appeared linked to parvovirus B19, influenza, CMV and Epstein-Barr virus. A cluster of highly shared sequence variants was judged likely to be a technical artifact of the sequencing pipeline. In a later analysis, 16,951 TCR beta sequences were associated with specific HLA alleles at a false discovery rate of 0.05. Because counts were too low, approximately 15 rarely observed V segments, including chromosome 9 orphons, were excluded from the earlier analysis of 500 to 700 of the donors. Assigning TCR associations to individual alleles was difficult when HLA alleles, especially DR and DQ, strongly co-occurred. An association between a missense DCLRE1C variant and V-gene and J-gene trimming of TCR beta chains was found in a later genetic analysis and replicated in an independent cohort. A further reported finding was that TCR beta sequences accurately predicted the HLA-A and HLA-B alleles for most subjects in the first cohort. Broadly in line with IMGT annotations, most TCR beta V segments showed up in productive rearrangements about 90% or about 30% of the time in an earlier analysis of a few hundred of the donors. Correlated functional status among segregating V segments might be attributable to linkage disequilibrium, but an unknown experimental factor could not be ruled out. Immune exposure information for the cohort was limited to CMV serostatus.

This clone was detected a few times. Its cognate antigen has yet to be identified. Within one base of it there is no much larger clone, and no base qualities were kept. V lost 3 bases and J lost 0 bases; the stretch between them is 11 bases long. CDR1 is given as KGHSH and CDR2 as LQKENI, both from the germline V gene. The CDR3 numbers 15 residues from cysteine through phenylalanine. The only DNA kept is the CDR3, 45 bases in frame from the first base. The cohort comprised around 700 healthy bone marrow donors. At the time of sampling, all cohort members were nominally healthy, though unrecorded immune exposures were likely present. The donor was CMV seropositive and was included in the group of 250 to 350 seropositive cohort members. A peripheral blood sample was collected from each donor, and TCR beta sequencing was performed on peripheral blood mononuclear cells. Genomic DNA extraction from the blood cell samples was performed with the Qiagen DNeasy Blood Extraction Kit.

The chain couples TRBV18 to TRBJ1-1; matching of 5 bases hints at TRBD1 as the D gene. The sample taken for sequencing was PBMCs. The clonotype originates from a woman in her forties in good health and CMV-seropositive. The DNA is TGTGCCAGCTCACCTTATAACAGGATGAACACTGAAGCTTTCTTT. Its protein is CASSPYNRMNTEAFF.